This T cell receptor beta chain was obtained from a study of blood T cell repertoires in COVID-19. This CDR3 is built from 16 residues. The ends lost 5 bases at V and 5 bases at J; junction bases unmatched: 10. CDR1 is SEHNR, CDR2 FQNEAQ, per germline (reference sequence). The data were produced by immunoSEQ multiplex PCR, yet TCRdb's version contains in-frame clones alone and is incomplete. Of some 160,000 clones in the sample, about 80% are singletons; the top ten hold under 15%. The chain employs TRBV7-9 and TRBJ2-3, with 10 bases identical to TRBD2. The receptor comes from a man in his 70s who had recovered from COVID-19. Sequenced sample: peripheral blood. DNA for the CDR3: TGTGCCAGCAGCCCTGGAACTAGCGGGATAGGAGATACGCAGTATTTT. Protein product: CASSPGTSGIGDTQYF.